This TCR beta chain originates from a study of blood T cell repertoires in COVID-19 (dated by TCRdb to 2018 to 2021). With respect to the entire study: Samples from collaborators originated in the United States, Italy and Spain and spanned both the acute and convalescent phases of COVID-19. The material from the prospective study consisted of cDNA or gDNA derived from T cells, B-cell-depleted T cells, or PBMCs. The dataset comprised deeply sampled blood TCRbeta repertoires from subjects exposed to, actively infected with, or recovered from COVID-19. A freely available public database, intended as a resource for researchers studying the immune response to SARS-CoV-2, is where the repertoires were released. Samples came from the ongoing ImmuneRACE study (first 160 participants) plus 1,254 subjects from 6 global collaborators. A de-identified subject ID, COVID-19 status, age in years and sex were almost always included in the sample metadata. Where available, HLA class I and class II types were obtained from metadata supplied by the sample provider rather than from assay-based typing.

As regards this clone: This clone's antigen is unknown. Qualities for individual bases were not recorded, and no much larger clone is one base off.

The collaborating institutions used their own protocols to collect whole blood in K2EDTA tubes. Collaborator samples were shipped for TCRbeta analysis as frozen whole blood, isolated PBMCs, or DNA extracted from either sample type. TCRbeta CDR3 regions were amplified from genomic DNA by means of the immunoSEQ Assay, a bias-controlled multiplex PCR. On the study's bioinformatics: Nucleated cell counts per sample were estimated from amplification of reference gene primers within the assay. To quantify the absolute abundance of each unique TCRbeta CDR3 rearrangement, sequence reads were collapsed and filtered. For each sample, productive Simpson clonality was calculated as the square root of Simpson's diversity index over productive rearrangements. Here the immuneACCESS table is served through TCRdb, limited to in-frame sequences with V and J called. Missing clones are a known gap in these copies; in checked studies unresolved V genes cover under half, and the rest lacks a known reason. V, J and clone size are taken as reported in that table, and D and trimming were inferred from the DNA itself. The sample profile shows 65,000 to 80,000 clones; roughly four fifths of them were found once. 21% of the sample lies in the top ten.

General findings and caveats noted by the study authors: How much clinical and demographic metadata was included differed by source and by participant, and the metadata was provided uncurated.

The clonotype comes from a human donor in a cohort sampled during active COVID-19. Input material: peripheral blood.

The nucleotides read TGCGCTGGAGGACAGGGGTCAACCTCTGGAAACACCATATATTTT. Protein translation: CAGGQGSTSGNTIYF. The receptor chain draws on TRBV10-1 and TRBJ1-3; TRBD1 lines up with 9 middle nucleotides. From the cysteine through the phenylalanine, the CDR3 covers 15 amino acids. Only the CDR3 region is kept as DNA, spanning 45 bases read in frame from base 1. As encoded in the germline V gene (reference sequence), CDR1 is WNHNN while CDR2 is SYGVQD.